The TCR beta chain under discussion was sequenced for a study of T cell responses to AZD1222 COVID-19 vaccine. Only in-frame clones appear in the TCRdb table, and some are missing; sequencing was by immunoSEQ multiplex PCR. The sample consists of about 130,000 clones, around nine tenths of them appearing once. Deletions cut 0 bases from V and 2 bases from J, with 9 bases between. In germline, CDR1 is LGHNA, CDR2 YSLEER. The CDR3 is 15 amino acids. V gene TRBV4-3 combines with J gene TRBJ2-3; D is ambiguous. This sequence was found in an adult in good health. The specimen comprised peripheral blood, sampled on day 0 of AZD1222 vaccination. The CDR3 here is CASSQEPPPTDTQYF. The CDR3 bases are TGCGCCAGCAGCCAAGAACCACCCCCCACAGATACGCAGTATTTT.